Listed below are T cell receptor beta chains from one sample, sequenced in a study of T-cell reconstitution after alpha-beta-depleted transplantation in children. Each CDR3 protein is one row after TCRdb ran MiXCR on the PCR reads. Of some 300,000 distinct CDR3 sequences in the sample, around 7.1% were seen once. This sample comprised peripheral blood, obtained 360 days after TCRalphabeta/CD19-depleted stem cell transplant. These receptors originate from a female patient between 2 and 10 years old who had a stem cell transplant for Fanconi anemia, so the T cells may come from the graft donor. Both conserved end residues are part of each CDR3. Fields, in order: D gene, J gene, CDR3 length, V gene, clone size, CDR3 DNA, CDR3 protein. A D gene is named only where the DNA matches it firmly. Expanded clones get a size class; other rows say once, few or many, or leave the size out.

D gene: NA
J gene: TRBJ2-7
CDR3 length: 14
V gene: TRBV27
clone size: many
CDR3 DNA: TGTGCCAGCAGTTTAGGAGGTATCGTATACGAGCAGTACTTC
CDR3 protein: CASSLGGIVYEQYF

D gene: NA
J gene: TRBJ2-7
CDR3 length: 13
V gene: TRBV6-5
clone size: many
CDR3 DNA: TGTGCCAGCAGTAACTCTGGGGTCTACGAGCAGTACTTC
CDR3 protein: CASSNSGVYEQYF

D gene: NA
J gene: TRBJ2-4
CDR3 length: 17
V gene: TRBV7-2
clone size: few
CDR3 DNA: TGTGCCAGCAGCTTTTTAGGGTCGACATTAGCCAAAAACATTCAGTACTTC
CDR3 protein: CASSFLGSTLAKNIQYF

D gene: TRBD1
J gene: TRBJ1-5
CDR3 length: 16
V gene: TRBV6-2/TRBV6-3
clone size: NA
CDR3 DNA: TGTGCCAGCAGTATTCCGGACAGGGTAAGCAATCAGCCCCAGCATTTT
CDR3 protein: CASSIPDRVSNQPQHF

D gene: TRBD1
J gene: TRBJ1-4
CDR3 length: 14
V gene: TRBV30
clone size: few
CDR3 DNA: TGTGCCTGGAGACAGGGGGCAACTAATGAAAAACTGTTTTTT
CDR3 protein: CAWRQGATNEKLFF

D gene: NA
J gene: TRBJ2-5
CDR3 length: 14
V gene: TRBV10-3
clone size: few
CDR3 DNA: TGTGCCATCAGTGAGGTCCAGGTTCGAAGGACCCAGTACTTC
CDR3 protein: CAISEVQVRRTQYF

D gene: NA
J gene: TRBJ2-3
CDR3 length: 16
V gene: TRBV11-3
clone size: few
CDR3 DNA: TGTGCCAGCAGCTTAAAGGTTCCCGGGGGCACAGATACGCAGTATTTT
CDR3 protein: CASSLKVPGGTDTQYF

D gene: NA
J gene: TRBJ1-1
CDR3 length: 11
V gene: TRBV11-2
clone size: many
CDR3 DNA: TGTGCCAGCAGCTTAGCTGCTGAAGCTTTCTTT
CDR3 protein: CASSLAAEAFF

D gene: NA
J gene: TRBJ2-3
CDR3 length: 13
V gene: TRBV10-3
clone size: many
CDR3 DNA: TGTGCCATCAGCCCATTTCGGACAGATACGCAGTATTTT
CDR3 protein: CAISPFRTDTQYF

D gene: NA
J gene: TRBJ1-2
CDR3 length: 16
V gene: TRBV6-2/TRBV6-3
clone size: few
CDR3 DNA: TGTGCCAGCACCAACGGGGTGGCAGGGAGGAACTATGGCTACACCTTC
CDR3 protein: CASTNGVAGRNYGYTF

D gene: TRBD1
J gene: TRBJ2-7
CDR3 length: 15
V gene: TRBV2
clone size: few
CDR3 DNA: TGTGCCAGCAGTCTACAGGGGAGCCTTTCCTACGAGCAGTACTTC
CDR3 protein: CASSLQGSLSYEQYF

D gene: NA
J gene: TRBJ2-1
CDR3 length: 14
V gene: TRBV7-9
clone size: many
CDR3 DNA: TGTGCCAGCAGCCGGTTGGAGGGATACAATGAGCAGTTCTTC
CDR3 protein: CASSRLEGYNEQFF

D gene: NA
J gene: TRBJ2-3
CDR3 length: 15
V gene: TRBV6-2/TRBV6-3
clone size: NA
CDR3 DNA: TGTGCCAGCACCAAGGAGCGGGTGTTTAAGGATACGCAGTATTTT
CDR3 protein: CASTKERVFKDTQYF

D gene: TRBD1
J gene: TRBJ1-4
CDR3 length: 12
V gene: TRBV20-1
clone size: NA
CDR3 DNA: TGCAGTGCTCCGGACAGGGTTGAAAAACTGTTTTTT
CDR3 protein: CSAPDRVEKLFF

D gene: NA
J gene: TRBJ1-5
CDR3 length: 16
V gene: TRBV5-8
clone size: NA
CDR3 DNA: TGTGCCAGCAGCTTGGAGGGAGCTTATAGCAATCAGCCCCAGCATTTT
CDR3 protein: CASSLEGAYSNQPQHF

D gene: NA
J gene: TRBJ1-1
CDR3 length: 11
V gene: TRBV12-3/TRBV12-4
clone size: many
CDR3 DNA: TGTGCCAGCAGTTTTATCACTGAAGCTTTCTTT
CDR3 protein: CASSFITEAFF

D gene: NA
J gene: TRBJ2-7
CDR3 length: 13
V gene: TRBV28
clone size: NA
CDR3 DNA: TGTGCCGGTCTTTTCCGGGAGCCATACGAGCAGTACTTC
CDR3 protein: CAGLFREPYEQYF